This T cell receptor (beta chain) was captured by sequencing in a study of CD8+CD57+ T cells in acquired aplastic anemia. Study at large: CD4+ and CD8+ cells, once sorted, gave DNA averaging about 3 ug.

Those patients picked for sequencing had displayed CD8+CD57+ cell expansion on flow cytometry. Whole-study results and caveats: Patients had approximately 30 CD8+ CDR3 sequences in common with controls (the shared set).

Comment on this clonotype: The antigen remains undetermined.

CDR3 length equals 14 residues. Germline CDR1 DFQATT, CDR2 SNEGSKA (reference sequence). Trimming pared 3 bases from V and 4 bases from J, leaving 14 bases between. Profiling that covered TCR beta VDJ and CDR3 relied on genomic DNA as its template. Via MiXCR, TCRdb re-called the reads, giving one row per CDR3 protein. Of under 350,000 distinct CDR3 sequences detected, around three fifths appear once; the ten largest clones hold around 1.3%. This clonotype was obtained from a human donor with aplastic anemia. Sequenced: sorted CD4+, CD8+, or CD8+CD57+ T cells (not recorded which) from PBMCs. The chain employs TRBV20-1 and TRBJ2-3; the D gene is possibly TRBD2 (6 bases). CDR3 DNA sequence: TGCAGTGCTAGGATACTCAGCGGGCCAGATACGCAGTATTTT. Protein: CSARILSGPDTQYF.